This T cell receptor beta chain was identified in a study of blood T cells in healthy people across ages (dated by TCRdb to about 2015). Broadly, across the study: In model experiments, template switching captured roughly one uniquely barcoded TCR beta cDNA molecule for every two T cells. The study analyzed two additional independent replicas of 1 million unique cDNA reads from the same blood draw for two donors, one aged 18 to 29 and one aged 80 or older. To avoid experimental bias, donors of different ages were spread randomly across the sequencing lanes. Donors were grouped into four age groups: young (average 16 years), middle-aged (about 38), aged (about 60) and long-lived (approximately 82). Using deep sequencing normalized with unique cDNA molecular identifiers, the study measured how TCR beta repertoire diversity changes with age. Points the paper makes about the study in general: A strong correlation was found between observed TCR beta diversity and the percentage of naive T cells measured by flow cytometry. Total diversity estimates from one million sequenced T cells were considered lower bounds and underestimates. Because profiling used bulk unsorted PBMCs, naive and antigen-experienced compartments could not be compared conclusively. The long-lived group showed more naive CD4+ T cells, fewer expanded clones and increased TCR diversity than the aged group, suggesting age selection. Donor CMV infection status was unknown, potentially confounding age-related changes in expanded clonotypes. Observed TCR beta diversity per million T cells fell roughly linearly with age, and a significant reduction was already apparent by age about 43.

Note on this clonotype: It lacks a known antigen. Per-base qualities were not stored, and no clone one base away is much larger.

The protocol used for the library was 5' RACE. The run used an Illumina HiSeq 2500. The second PCR ran for roughly 7 to 11 cycles and used a J-beta primer mix along with a sample-barcoded 5' primer. A template-switch 5' adaptor carrying 12 random nucleotides introduced a unique molecular identifier onto each TCR beta cDNA molecule. Each sample yielded at least 3 million CDR3-containing paired-end reads. First-strand cDNA synthesis was performed from all RNA using the Mint cDNA synthesis kit, with priming by a TRBC-specific oligonucleotide. All cDNA was treated with uracil-DNA glycosylase and then went through a first 18-cycle PCR with the universal primers M1SS and BC2_uni_R. Per the source publication's procedure: For normalization, 1 million high-quality reads were randomly selected from each sample, with every read carrying a distinct molecular identifier. Reads with shared molecular identifiers were discarded instead of being binned into consensus sequences. CDR3 identification, clonotype clustering and error correction used MiTCR with a Q25 quality threshold and the strictest error-elimination algorithm. A nonparametric unseen species model using Euler transformation provided a lower-bound estimate of total TCR beta diversity. The public reads were reprocessed in TCRdb via fastp at Q25 and MiXCR, keeping in-frame beta chains. Rows with a matching CDR3 protein are joined into one entry that keeps the most common DNA and genes. None of the V and J calls come from the authors' own analysis; TCRdb made them. The table for this sample lists 730,000 or so distinct CDR3 sequences; around 46% of them were counted only once. The biggest ten clones account for 20% to 25% of the sample.

The donors were 40 or so Caucasian individuals from Russia, aged roughly 6 to 100 years, who were systemically healthy. Each donor gave ten milliliters of peripheral blood, collected into EDTA-treated Vacutainer tubes. PBMCs were isolated by Ficoll-Paque density-gradient centrifugation, with at least 7 million obtained per sample. Trizol reagent was used to extract total RNA from PBMCs, with at least 6 micrograms per sample. Naive CD45RAhigh/CD27high T cell percentages were measured by flow cytometry on a PBMC aliquot from every donor. This TCR was recovered from a woman in her fifties or sixties in good health. Sequencing was performed on blood.

In nucleotides, the sequence is TGTGCCAGCAGTCGTATCTACAATGAGCAGTTCTTC. Its amino acids are CASSRIYNEQFF. In this chain, TRBV6-2 or TRBV6-3 is recombined with TRBJ2-1, with the D gene not clear enough to name. According to the germline V gene, CDR1 reads MNHEY and CDR2 reads SVGEGT. The junction carries 5 bases between V and J, which are trimmed by 5 bases and 3 bases respectively. There are 12 amino acids in the CDR3, from cysteine to phenylalanine inclusive. CDR3 DNA is the only sequence kept; it has 36 bases, read in frame from the first base.